This entry lists 19 T cell receptor beta chains sequenced from one sample in a study of CD8 T cells in ankylosing spondylitis. General observations from the study: A TCR beta motif of under ten highly homologous variants appeared characteristic of ankylosing spondylitis blood.

TCRdb used MiXCR to reprocess the 5' RACE reads, holding one entry per CDR3 protein. The sample has about 500,000 distinct CDR3 sequences; about 13% are singletons. Their specific antigens are unknown. Specimen: blood, either unsorted or a sorted T cell fraction (not recorded which). Source of these receptors: a male donor with ankylosing spondylitis.

The rearrangement uses TRBV3-1 and TRBJ1-1, with D hard to call. V was shortened by 0 bases and J by 1 base, with 15 bases between the two germline ends. Germline V gene data show CDR1 as LGHDT and CDR2 as YNNKEL (reference sequence). The CDR3 is 17 amino acids. This chain's CDR3 is CASSQEGLGSANTEAFF. In DNA, the CDR3 is TGTGCCAGCAGCCAAGAAGGTTTAGGTTCGGCGAACACTGAAGCTTTCTTT.

This clonotype was counted ten times or more. The J gene is TRBJ1-5, the V gene TRBV12-3 or TRBV12-4, with D unresolved. The CDR3 extends over 12 amino acids. Trimming cost V 3 bases and J 2 bases, with 2 bases left between them. In DNA form, the CDR3 reads TGTGCCAGCAGTTTCGGCAATCAGCCCCAGCATTTT. Protein sequence: CASSFGNQPQHF.

The chain is built from TRBV10-2 and TRBJ1-3, with D unresolved. In germline, CDR1 is WSHSY, CDR2 SAAADI. V was clipped by 4 bases and J by 4 bases, with 11 bases between them. The CDR3 loop spans 14 amino acids. CDR3 nucleotide sequence: TGCGCCAGCAGTGGGATGGTGGTCGGAAACACCATATATTTT. This codes for CASSGMVVGNTIYF.

V usage is TRBV6-4 and J usage is TRBJ2-3; D unclear. The V end lost 5 bases, the J end lost 0 bases, and 9 bases lay between the germline ends. In germline, CDR1 is MRHNA, CDR2 SNTAGT. This CDR3 is 14 amino acids long. The CDR3: CASSRTESTDTQYF. In DNA, the CDR3 is TGTGCCAGCAGTCGGACGGAGAGCACAGATACGCAGTATTTT.

There are a few counts of this clonotype. The rearrangement links TRBV7-9 to TRBJ1-2, with 8 bases identical to TRBD1. Germline V CDR1 and CDR2: SEHNR, FQNEAQ (reference sequence). Trimming took 5 bases from V and 6 from J; bases not matched to a gene: 5. CDR3 size: 13 residues. The CDR3 DNA sequence: TGTGCCAGCAGCCGCGGGACAGGCGATGGCTACACCTTC. Translated, it gives CASSRGTGDGYTF.

The rearrangement joins TRBV24-1 to TRBJ2-1, with 13 positions matching TRBD2. The V and J ends lost 3 bases and 8 bases, in that order; junction bases with no gene match: 6. The length of the CDR3 is 16 residues. CDR1 KGHDR and CDR2 SFDVKD come from the germline V gene. The CDR3 protein is CATSDLTSGRFYEQFF. DNA of the CDR3: TGTGCCACCAGTGATCTGACTAGCGGGAGGTTCTATGAGCAGTTCTTC.

V is TRBV20-1 and J is TRBJ1-1; D might be TRBD1 (5 bases). Trimming took 3 bases from V and 7 from J, leaving 15 bases between them. The length of the CDR3 is 13 residues. Germline assignment: CDR1 DFQATT and CDR2 SNEGSKA (reference sequence). The CDR3, as DNA: TGCAGTGCTAGGAAAGGGGTAGGGAATGAAGCTTTCTTT. Its translation is CSARKGVGNEAFF.

In this sample, this clonotype turned up many times. This chain uses TRBV11-2 with TRBJ2-5; the D is unclear. CDR1 is SGHAT, CDR2 FQNNGV, per germline. With 4 bases removed from V and 1 base from J, the gap between germline ends came to 7 bases. There are 13 residues in the CDR3. CDR3 sequence: CASSWGSQETQYF. The DNA for the CDR3 is TGTGCCAGCAGCTGGGGTAGCCAAGAGACCCAGTACTTC.

This clonotype showed up just a few times. One end of the junction fails to match germline, which may point to a read error. This chain joins TRBV19 and TRBJ2-1, with D uncertain. The CDR3 runs to 15 residues. Germline V CDR1 and CDR2: LNHDA, SQIVND (reference sequence). Here the CDR3 DNA reads TGTGCCAGTAGTGTAGAAAGGACGGCAGGCATGGGGCAGTTCTTC. Amino acids: CASSVERTAGMGQFF.

This clonotype was observed at least ten times. V and J are TRBV11-2 and TRBJ1-1; TRBD1 might be the D (6 bases). The CDR3 runs 14 residues. V lost 4 bases to trimming and J lost 1 base, with 10 bases between them. Germline V gene sequence: CDR1 SGHAT, CDR2 FQNNGV. This CDR3 is CASSYPTGNTEAFF. CDR3 nucleotide sequence: TGTGCCAGCAGCTATCCGACAGGGAACACTGAAGCTTTCTTT.

The chain uses TRBV3-1 and TRBJ2-6; D possibly corresponds to TRBD1 (6 bases). The CDR3 totals 16 residues. V shed 0 bases and J shed 1 base, with 7 bases lying between them. The germline V gene has CDR1 LGHDT and CDR2 YNNKEL (reference sequence). CDR3 residues: CASSQETGSGANVLTF. The CDR3 DNA reads TGTGCCAGCAGCCAAGAGACAGGTTCTGGGGCCAACGTCCTGACTTTC.

This clonotype was seen ten or more times. The chain recombines TRBV7-2 with TRBJ2-1, with D hard to call. Trimming pared 2 bases from V and 0 bases from J, leaving 5 bases between. In germline, CDR1 is SGHTA, CDR2 FQGNSA. The length of the CDR3 is 14 residues. This CDR3 is CASSLRSSYNEQFF. The CDR3 DNA is TGTGCCAGCAGCTTAAGGAGCTCCTACAATGAGCAGTTCTTC.

This clonotype was observed a handful of times. V gene TRBV6-2 or TRBV6-3 combines with J gene TRBJ2-7; D unclear. Trimming shortened V by 2 bases and J by 7 bases, and 9 bases separated the two germline ends. Germline assignment: CDR1 MNHEY and CDR2 SVGEGT. The CDR3 totals 12 residues. Here the CDR3 reads CASSYPSVEQYV. CDR3 sequence (DNA): TGTGCCAGCAGTTACCCCTCCGTGGAGCAGTACGTC.

This chain links TRBV5-1 with TRBJ2-7; D gene ambiguous. CDR3 size: 13 residues. CDR1 is SGHRS and CDR2 is YFSETQ in the germline V gene. Trimming removed 7 bases at V and 5 bases at J, with 16 bases between. This chain's CDR3 is CASPPSPAHEQYV. The DNA for the CDR3 is TGCGCCAGCCCTCCCTCTCCGGCCCACGAGCAGTACGTC.

The chain recombines TRBV5-1 with TRBJ2-3; tentatively, D is TRBD1 (5 bases). The germline V gene encodes CDR1 SGHRS and CDR2 YFSETQ. This CDR3 is built from 16 residues. With 3 bases removed from V and 1 base from J, the gap between germline ends came to 15 bases. The CDR3 loop reads CASSSRVVWRTDTQYF. The DNA for the CDR3 is TGCGCCAGCAGCTCCAGGGTCGTGTGGCGCACAGATACGCAGTATTTT.

This clonotype was seen more than once but under ten times. J is TRBJ1-5 and V is TRBV19; D uncertain. V lost 5 bases and J 5 bases, leaving 10 bases between the germline ends. The germline CDR1 and CDR2 sequences are LNHDA and SQIVND (reference sequence). The CDR3 contains 13 residues. CDR3 loop: CASSPSVDQPQHF. CDR3 coding DNA: TGTGCCAGTAGTCCCTCGGTGGATCAGCCCCAGCATTTT.

This clonotype was seen only a few times. The chain is built from TRBV12-3 or TRBV12-4 and TRBJ2-2, with D perhaps assigned TRBD1 or TRBD2 (5 bases each). The CDR3 sequence is 15 residues long. V lost 3 bases and J 7 bases, leaving 15 bases between the germline ends. The chain's CDR3 is CASSFSPGTVGELFF. DNA for the CDR3: TGTGCCAGCAGTTTTTCGCCAGGGACGGTCGGGGAGCTGTTTTTT.

V is TRBV3-1 and J is TRBJ1-1; D call uncertain. The CDR3 is made up of 15 amino acids. Germline V lookup: CDR1 LGHDT, CDR2 YNNKEL (reference sequence). With 4 bases removed from V and 4 bases from J, the gap between germline ends came to 16 bases. CDR3 sequence (DNA): TGTGCCAGCAGCCTCCTGGGGTGGGAGAGCACTGAAGCTTTCTTT. Translated: CASSLLGWESTEAFF.

This clonotype was counted a few times. The chain couples TRBV7-8 to TRBJ1-2; possible D gene TRBD1, 5 bases. The CDR3 length is 13 residues. Trimming shortened V by 5 bases and J by 8 bases, and 15 bases separated the two germline ends. In germline, CDR1 is SGHVS, CDR2 FQNEAQ. The CDR3 DNA reads TGTGCCAGCAGCCTGACGGCGTGGGACGGCTACACCTTC. Its protein product is CASSLTAWDGYTF.